This entry lists 5 T cell receptor beta chains sequenced from one sample in a study of T cells in Graves' hyperthyroidism and ophthalmopathy. Amplified regions were TCR beta CDR3 sequences from RNA transcripts. An initial round of RT-PCR targeting the TCR CDR3 relied on the HTBI primer set. TCRdb processed the multiplex PCR reads anew with MiXCR; each CDR3 protein has one entry. The data contain a few hundred thousand distinct CDR3 sequences, about 15% of them singletons. The material sequenced was blood. The receptors shown here come from a young woman with Graves' ophthalmopathy.

This clonotype appeared many times. At one end, the junction sequence differs from germline, possibly due to a read error. The CDR3 protein is CASSHGTGLSYEQYF. As DNA, the CDR3 is TGTGCTAGCAGCCACGGGACAGGGCTCTCCTACGAGCAGTACTTC. J is TRBJ2-7 and V is TRBV7-7; TRBD1 matches at 9 bases. Germline V gene sequence: CDR1 SSHAT, CDR2 FNYEAQ (reference sequence). The CDR3 is 15 amino acids.

V is TRBV7-9 and J is TRBJ2-5; D call uncertain. V lost 3 bases and J lost 5, with 13 bases in between. From germline, CDR1 is SEHNR and CDR2 FQNEAQ (reference sequence). The CDR3 contains 14 residues. The CDR3, as DNA: TGTGCCAGCAGCTTCCCTAGTGACGGGGAGACCCAGTACTTC. Translating it yields CASSFPSDGETQYF.

A few counts support this clonotype. V is TRBV27 and J is TRBJ2-3; D is perhaps TRBD2 (6 bases). CDR3 length: 17 amino acids. Germline loops: CDR1 MNHEY, CDR2 SMNVEV (reference sequence). Trimming left V 5 bases short and J 1 base short, with 19 bases between. The CDR3 region has the DNA TGTGCCAGCAGTGCCCCCCAGATCCAGCGGGGCACAGATACGCAGTATTTT. This gives the protein CASSAPQIQRGTDTQYF.

The V and J genes are TRBV20-1 and TRBJ2-3; TRBD2 agrees at 15 bases. Trimming removed 0 bases from V and 6 bases from J; junction bases left unmatched: 7. The CDR3 is 17 residues long. Germline values: CDR1 DFQATT, CDR2 SNEGSKA (reference sequence). The CDR3 region has the DNA TGCAGTGCTAGAGATACCGGGACTAGCGGGAGGTGGGATACGCAGTATTTT. It codes for CSARDTGTSGRWDTQYF.

The chain links TRBV3-1 to TRBJ2-7; D may correspond to TRBD1 or TRBD2 (5 bases each). CDR1 is LGHDT, CDR2 YNNKEL, per germline (reference sequence). The CDR3 runs 17 residues. The V gene lost 2 bases and the J gene lost 7 bases, with 24 bases spanning the gap. The CDR3 nucleotides are TGTGCCAGCAGCCAACTCTGGGGGTTAAGACCCTACAATGAGCAGTACTTC. This encodes CASSQLWGLRPYNEQYF.